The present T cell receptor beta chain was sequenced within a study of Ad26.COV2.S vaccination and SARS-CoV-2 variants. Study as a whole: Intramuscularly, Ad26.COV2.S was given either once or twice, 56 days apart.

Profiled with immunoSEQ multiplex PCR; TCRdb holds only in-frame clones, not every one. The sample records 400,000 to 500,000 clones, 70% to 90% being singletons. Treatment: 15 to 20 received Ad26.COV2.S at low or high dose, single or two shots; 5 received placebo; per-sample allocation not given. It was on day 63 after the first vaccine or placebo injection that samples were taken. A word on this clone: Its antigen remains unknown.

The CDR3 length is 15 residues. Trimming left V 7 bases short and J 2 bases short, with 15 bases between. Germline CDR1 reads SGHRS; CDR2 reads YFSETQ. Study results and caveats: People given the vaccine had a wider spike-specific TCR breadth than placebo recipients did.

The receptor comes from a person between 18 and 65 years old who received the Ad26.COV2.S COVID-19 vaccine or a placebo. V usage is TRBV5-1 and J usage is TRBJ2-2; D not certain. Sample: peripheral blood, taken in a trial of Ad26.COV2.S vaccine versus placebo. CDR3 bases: TGCGCCAGCGGCCCAGTTCAACATAACACCGGGGAGCTGTTTTTT. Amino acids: CASGPVQHNTGELFF. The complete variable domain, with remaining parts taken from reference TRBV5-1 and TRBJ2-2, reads KAGVTQTPRYLIKTRGQQVTLSCSPISGHRSVSWYQQTPGQGLQFLFEYFSETQRNKGNFPGRFSGRQFSNSRSEMNVSTLELGDSALYLCASGPVQHNTGELFFGEGSRLTVL.